This TCR beta chain derives from a study of T cells in Graves' hyperthyroidism and ophthalmopathy. About the research overall: Before treatment of any kind, peripheral blood was taken at initial diagnosis.

Around 10 ml fresh peripheral blood yielded the PBMCs. This CDR3 has 13 amino acids. Deletions cut 0 bases from V and 8 bases from J, with 13 bases between. CDR1 and CDR2 from the germline V gene are DFQATT and SNEGSKA (reference sequence). What was amplified from RNA transcripts were TCR beta CDR3 regions. HTBI primers were the set used in a first-round RT-PCR of the TCR CDR3. TCRdb analysed the multiplex PCR reads with MiXCR anew, one entry per CDR3 protein. The sample lists about 480,000 distinct CDR3 sequences, approximately 25% occurring once. Many counts were recorded for this clonotype. The chain combines TRBV20-1 with TRBJ2-5; D gene ambiguous. Specimen: blood. This clonotype was sampled from a woman younger than 45 with Graves' ophthalmopathy. The CDR3 loop is CSARETIEATQYF. Written as DNA, the CDR3 is TGCAGTGCTAGAGAAACGATAGAGGCAACCCAGTACTTC.